A single sample gave rise to the 2 T cell receptor beta chains below, sequenced in a study of Siglec-9 on CD8 T cells in melanoma. Using immunoSEQ multiplex PCR, the repertoire was profiled, and TCRdb retains in-frame clones only, with some absent. The sample lists 25,000 to 35,000 clones, approximately 80% occurring once. The specimen sequenced was Siglec-9- CD8+ T cells sorted from blood. All receptors derive from a human donor in good health.

V gene TRBV27 combines with J gene TRBJ1-3; D is ambiguous. V dropped 5 bases and J dropped 0 bases, with 11 bases sitting between them. The CDR3 is 15 amino acids. From germline, CDR1 is MNHEY and CDR2 SMNVEV (reference sequence). CDR3 protein: CASSTVRDSGNTIYF. As DNA, the CDR3 is TGTGCCAGCAGTACAGTTCGGGACTCTGGAAACACCATATATTTT.

The rearrangement links TRBV27 to TRBJ2-7, with TRBD2 matching 7 bases. The CDR3 sequence is 14 residues long. Germline V CDR1 and CDR2: MNHEY, SMNVEV (reference sequence). V dropped 5 bases and J dropped 4; count of bases not matched to a gene: 8. CDR3 coding DNA: TGTGCCAGCAGTCCAAGCGGGGTCATATACGAGCAGTACTTC. Its protein is CASSPSGVIYEQYF.